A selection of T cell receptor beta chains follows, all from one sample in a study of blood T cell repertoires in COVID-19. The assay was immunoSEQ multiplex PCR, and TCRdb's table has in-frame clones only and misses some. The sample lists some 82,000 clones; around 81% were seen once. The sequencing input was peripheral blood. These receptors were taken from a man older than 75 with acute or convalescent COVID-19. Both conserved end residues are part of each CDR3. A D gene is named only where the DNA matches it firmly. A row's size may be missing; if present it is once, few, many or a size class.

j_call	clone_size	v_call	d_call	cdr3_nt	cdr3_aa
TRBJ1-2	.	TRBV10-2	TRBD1	TGCGCCAGCAGACAGGGGGCAGACAACTATGGCTACACCTTC	CASRQGADNYGYTF
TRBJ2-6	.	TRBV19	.	TGTGCCAGTAGTATCAGGACCATAGACTATTCCCTGACTTTC	CASSIRTIDYSLTF
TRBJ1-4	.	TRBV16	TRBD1	TGTGCCAGCAGCCACGGAATACAGGGGGAAACTAATGAAAAACTGTTTTTT	CASSHGIQGETNEKLFF
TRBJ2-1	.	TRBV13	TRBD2	TGTGCCAGCACCCCGGTAGGAGCGGGAGGACGTGGTGAGCAGTTCTTC	CASTPVGAGGRGEQFF
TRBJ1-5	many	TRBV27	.	TGTGCCAGCAGTCCCCGGGGAGGACGACTTTCTCAGCCCCAGCATTTT	CASSPRGGRLSQPQHF
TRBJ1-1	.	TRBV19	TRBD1	TGTGCCAGTAGTACAAGGGGGCCGGACACTGAAGCTTTCTTT	CASSTRGPDTEAFF
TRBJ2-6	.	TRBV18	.	TGTGCCAGCTCACCATTAGATGGTGGGGCCAACGTCCTGACTTTC	CASSPLDGGANVLTF
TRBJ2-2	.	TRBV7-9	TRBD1	TGTGCCAGCAGCTTAGGACAGGGGAACACCGGGGAGCTGTTTTTT	CASSLGQGNTGELFF
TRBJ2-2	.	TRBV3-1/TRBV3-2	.	TGTGCCAGCAGCCAAGATTGGTCAGGTCGAAGACTGTTTTTT	CASSQDWSGRRLFF
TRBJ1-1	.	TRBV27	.	TGTGCCAGCAGTAAGGAGAGGGTTCGTATGCCTGAAGCTTTCTTT	CASSKERVRMPEAFF
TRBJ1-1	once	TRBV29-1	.	TGCAGCGTTGAGCCAACAGGATCCGCTGAAGCTTTCTTT	CSVEPTGSAEAFF
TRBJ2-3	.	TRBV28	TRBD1	TGTGCCAGCAGTCTCCCCTCCACCGGGACAGCCACAGATACGCAGTATTTT	CASSLPSTGTATDTQYF
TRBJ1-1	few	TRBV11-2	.	TGTGCCAGCAGCTTAGAGTGGGGCAGGGAGGTTACTGAAGCTTTCTTT	CASSLEWGREVTEAFF
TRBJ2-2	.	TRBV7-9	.	TGTGCCAGCAGCGGAGAGACGAGGGCCGGGGAGCTGTTTTTT	CASSGETRAGELFF
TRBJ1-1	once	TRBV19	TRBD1	TGTGCCAGCCGACTAGGGACAGCAGGGAACACTGAAGCTTTCTTT	CASRLGTAGNTEAFF
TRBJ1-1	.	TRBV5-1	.	TGCGCCAGCAGCTTGCAGGGAAGTGCTGAAGCTTTCTTT	CASSLQGSAEAFF
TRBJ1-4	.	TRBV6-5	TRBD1	TGTGCCAGCAGGCCGGGGACAGGAAATGAAAAACTGTTTTTT	CASRPGTGNEKLFF
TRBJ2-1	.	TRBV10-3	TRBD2	TGTGCCATCAGTGAGGGCTCTAGCGGGAAAAACAATGAGCAGTTCTTC	CAISEGSSGKNNEQFF
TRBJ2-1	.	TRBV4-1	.	TGCGCCAGCAGCCAGGGGGGTTCCAGCTCCTACAATGAGCAGTTCTTC	CASSQGGSSSYNEQFF
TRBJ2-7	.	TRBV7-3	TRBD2	TGTGCCAGCAGCCCGGGACTAGCGGGTAAGGGCGAGCAGTACTTC	CASSPGLAGKGEQYF
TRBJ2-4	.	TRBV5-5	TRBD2	TGTGCCAGCAGCTTGGCCATGCGGACTAGCGGGATTGCCAAAAACATTCAGTACTTC	CASSLAMRTSGIAKNIQYF
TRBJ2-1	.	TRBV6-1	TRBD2	TGTGCCAGCAGTAAAGCGGGGAGCTCCTACAATGAGCAGTTCTTC	CASSKAGSSYNEQFF
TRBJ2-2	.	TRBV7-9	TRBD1	TGTGCCAGCAGCTTAGGGGACAGGGACACCGGGGAGCTGTTTTTT	CASSLGDRDTGELFF
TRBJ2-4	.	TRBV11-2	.	TGTGCCAGCAGCAATACCGGGGATCAGTACTTC	CASSNTGDQYF
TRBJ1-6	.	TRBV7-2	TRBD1	TGTGCCAGCAGCCTGGGACAGGGGACAAATTCACCCCTCCACTTT	CASSLGQGTNSPLHF
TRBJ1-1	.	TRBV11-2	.	TGTGCCAGCAGCTTAGTCTCGGGGGTGGGGACTGAAGCTTTCTTT	CASSLVSGVGTEAFF
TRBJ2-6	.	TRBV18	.	TGTGCCAGCTCCCTAATCACAGGGAACATTGTCGTCCTGACTTTC	CASSLITGNIVVLTF
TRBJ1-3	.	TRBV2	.	TGTGCCAGCAGTGATCCACAGGGACCCTCTGGAAACACCATATATTTT	CASSDPQGPSGNTIYF